The 10 T cell receptor beta chains below all came from one sample that was sequenced in a study of T cells in Graves' hyperthyroidism and ophthalmopathy. What was amplified from RNA transcripts were TCR beta CDR3 regions. In the first-round RT-PCR of the TCR CDR3, the HTBI primer set was used. TCRdb re-called the multiplex PCR reads through MiXCR, storing one row per CDR3 protein. Among under 800,000 distinct CDR3 sequences listed, 14% were seen once. Specimen: blood. The receptors derive from a woman aged 18 to 35 with Graves' hyperthyroidism.

Regarding this clonotype: One base away lies a much larger clone, so this may be a sequencing read error. The chain uses TRBV20-1 and TRBJ2-7; a weak D match, TRBD2 (6 bases). From germline, CDR1 is DFQATT and CDR2 SNEGSKA (reference sequence). Trimming stripped 0 bases from V and 0 bases from J, with 15 bases between. The CDR3 is 16 amino acids. CDR3 nucleotides: TGCAGTGCTAGAGAACCCGGGCCTAGCGCCTCCTACGAGCAGTACTTC. This gives the protein CSAREPGPSASYEQYF.

The V call is TRBV5-4, the J call TRBJ1-2; unclear D gene. In germline, CDR1 is SGHNT, CDR2 YYREEE (reference sequence). The V end lost 2 bases, the J end lost 4 bases, and 12 bases lay between the germline ends. The CDR3 runs 14 residues. This chain's CDR3 is CASSLWGGGYGYTF. The CDR3 DNA follows: TGTGCCAGCAGCTTATGGGGAGGAGGCTATGGCTACACCTTC.

This clonotype has ten or more counts. The chain links TRBV7-2 to TRBJ2-3, with 11 bases aligning to TRBD2. CDR3 size: 15 residues. CDR1 SGHTA and CDR2 FQGNSA come from the germline V gene. V shed 5 bases and J 6 bases; nucleotides not matched to a gene: 7. CDR3 coding DNA: TGTGCCAGCAGCATACTAGCGGGAGCGTTGGATACGCAGTATTTT. Amino acids: CASSILAGALDTQYF.

This clonotype has ten or more counts. The chain joins TRBV2 to TRBJ2-3; weak D call: TRBD2 (6 bases). Germline V gene sequence: CDR1 SNHLY, CDR2 FYNNEI. The V gene lost 6 bases and the J gene lost 6 bases, with 22 bases spanning the gap. The CDR3 runs to 16 residues. The CDR3 sequence is CASRWAGTGTGDTQYF. The CDR3 region has the DNA TGTGCCAGCAGATGGGCCGGGACTGGAACGGGGGATACGCAGTATTTT.

The sample holds a few counts of this clonotype. The V and J genes are TRBV9 and TRBJ2-5; 13 bases are shared with TRBD2. Germline CDR1 is SGDLS and CDR2 is YYNGEE. The CDR3 is 16 amino acids. V was pared by 2 bases and J by 1 base, with 2 bases of the junction left unmatched. The CDR3 coding sequence is TGTGCCAGCAGCGTGGGGACTAGCGGGATCCAAGAGACCCAGTACTTC. This gives the protein CASSVGTSGIQETQYF.

The V call is TRBV4-1, the J call TRBJ1-1, with D tentatively TRBD1 (5 bases). This CDR3 has 12 amino acids. Between the trimmed V and J ends, which lost 8 bases and 1 base, there was a span of 8 bases. Germline V gives CDR1 MGHRA, CDR2 YSYEKL. DNA for the CDR3: TGCGCCAGCGTTGGGGGGAACACTGAAGCTTTCTTT. This sequence encodes CASVGGNTEAFF.

This clonotype came up many times. This chain uses TRBV27 with TRBJ1-5, with a tentative D call TRBD1 (5 bases). Germline-derived CDR1 and CDR2 are MNHEY and SMNVEV (reference sequence). The CDR3 is made up of 18 amino acids. V was trimmed by 5 bases and J by 3 bases, leaving 23 bases between them. The CDR3 loop is CASSDISGASGFNQPQHF. For the CDR3, the DNA is TGTGCCAGCAGTGACATAAGTGGGGCTTCGGGGTTCAATCAGCCCCAGCATTTT.

The J gene is TRBJ2-5, the V gene TRBV7-3; the D is unclear. There are 13 residues in the CDR3. Germline CDR1 SGHTA, CDR2 FQGTGA. The V end was cut by 5 bases, the J end by 2 bases, with 9 bases between. The CDR3 spells CASSKAPQETQYF. The CDR3 region has the DNA TGTGCCAGCAGCAAGGCCCCTCAAGAGACCCAGTACTTC.

This clonotype showed up many times. The V gene is TRBV2, the J gene TRBJ2-1, with a weak D call TRBD2 (7 bases). From germline, CDR1 is SNHLY and CDR2 FYNNEI. This CDR3 is 14 amino acids long. V dropped 6 bases and J dropped 4 bases, with 13 bases sitting between them. CDR3 region: CASRTRGQYNEQFF. Here the CDR3 DNA reads TGTGCCAGCAGGACGCGGGGGCAGTACAATGAGCAGTTCTTC. The full variable domain, rest sourced from reference TRBV2 and TRBJ2-1, is EPEVTQTPSHQVTQMGQEVILRCVPISNHLYFYWYRQILGQKVEFLVSFYNNEISEKSEIFDDQFSVERPDGSNFTLKIRSTKLEDSAMYFCASRTRGQYNEQFFGPGTRLTVL.

This clonotype has more than one count but fewer than ten. This chain links TRBV30 with TRBJ1-3; the D is unclear. Trimming stripped 4 bases from V and 0 bases from J, with 10 bases between. The germline gives CDR1 GTSNPN, CDR2 SVGIG (reference sequence). This CDR3 region has 14 residues. CDR3 DNA: TGTGCCTGGAATGGGGTACCCTCTGGAAACACCATATATTTT. It yields the protein CAWNGVPSGNTIYF.